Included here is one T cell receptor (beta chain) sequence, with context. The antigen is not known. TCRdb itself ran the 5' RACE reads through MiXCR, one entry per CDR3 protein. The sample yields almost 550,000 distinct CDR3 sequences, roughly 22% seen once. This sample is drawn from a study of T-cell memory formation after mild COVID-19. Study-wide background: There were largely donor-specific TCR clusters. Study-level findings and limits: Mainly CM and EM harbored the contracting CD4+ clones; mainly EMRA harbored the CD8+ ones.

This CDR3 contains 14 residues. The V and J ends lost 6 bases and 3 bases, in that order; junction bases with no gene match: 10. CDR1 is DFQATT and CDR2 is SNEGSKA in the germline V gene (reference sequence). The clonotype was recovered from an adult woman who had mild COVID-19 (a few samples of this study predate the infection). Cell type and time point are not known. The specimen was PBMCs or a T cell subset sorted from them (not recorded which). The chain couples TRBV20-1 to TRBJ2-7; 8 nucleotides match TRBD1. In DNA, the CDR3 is TGCAGTGCCAGAAAGGACAGGGACATCTACGAGCAGTACTTC. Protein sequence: CSARKDRDIYEQYF.